The 8 T cell receptor beta chains below all came from one sample that was sequenced in a study of post-analysis software for immune sequencing data. Study results and limitations: In patients, about five TRBV segments were more frequent than in controls, with TRBV5-6, TRBV5-1 and TRBV20-1 among them.

Antigens for these TCRs are unknown. Libraries were made from TCR beta cDNA, and they carried unique molecular identifiers. Each CDR3 protein gets one entry after TCRdb re-called the PCR reads with MiXCR. The sample has hundreds of thousands of distinct CDR3 sequences; about 32% are singletons. Sequencing was done on a sample of blood. These receptor sequences come from a girl aged 5 to 17 with multiple sclerosis.

This clonotype was observed a few times. The chain combines TRBV7-8 with TRBJ2-7, with D unresolved. V lost 2 bases to trimming and J lost 0 bases, with 11 bases between them. This CDR3 contains 15 residues. CDR1 and CDR2 (germline): SGHVS, FQNEAQ. Here the CDR3 reads CASSLFPGSSYEQYF. The CDR3 DNA reads as TGTGCCAGCAGCTTATTTCCTGGCAGCTCCTACGAGCAGTACTTC.

This clonotype appeared many times. V is TRBV20-1 and J is TRBJ2-5; 7 bases are a match to TRBD1. This CDR3 comprises 13 residues. Losses at the gene ends were 6 bases for V and 7 bases for J; bases not matched to a gene: 11. Per germline, CDR1 DFQATT and CDR2 SNEGSKA (reference sequence). The CDR3 spells CSAEDRAKGTQYF. The CDR3 bases are TGCAGTGCAGAAGACAGGGCCAAGGGGACCCAGTACTTC.

This clonotype has only a few counts. The genes are TRBV4-1 and TRBJ2-7; D possibly matches TRBD1 or TRBD2 (5 bases each). CDR1 is MGHRA, CDR2 YSYEKL, per germline. CDR3 length equals 14 residues. V was pared by 4 bases and J by 2 bases, with 12 bases between. Here the CDR3 reads CASSPRDLTYEQYF. In DNA, the CDR3 is TGCGCCAGCAGCCCCCGGGACCTCACCTACGAGCAGTACTTC.

This clonotype has only a few counts. This chain connects TRBV15 to TRBJ2-5; D is perhaps TRBD1 (5 bases). This CDR3 spans 16 amino acids. Germline values: CDR1 LNHNV, CDR2 YYDKDF (reference sequence). Trimming removed 1 base from V and 0 bases from J, with 12 bases in between. The CDR3 DNA sequence: TGTGCCACCAGCAGAGGACCGGTAGGGGACCAAGAGACCCAGTACTTC. Amino acids: CATSRGPVGDQETQYF.

This clonotype was recorded only once. The rearrangement uses TRBV5-5 and TRBJ1-5, with 8 bases lining up with TRBD1. With 3 bases clipped from V and 7 bases from J, the junction kept 18 bases outside the gene matches. Germline lookup yields CDR1 SGHKS and CDR2 YYEKEE (reference sequence). The CDR3 is 18 residues long. CDR3 region: CASSSRLIGQGGGQPQHF. CDR3 DNA sequence: TGTGCCAGCAGCTCAAGACTAATCGGACAGGGAGGCGGACAGCCCCAGCATTTT.

This clonotype has ten or more counts. The chain employs TRBV29-1 and TRBJ2-3, with D possibly TRBD1 on 6 matching bases. Trimming left V 4 bases short and J 2 bases short, with 13 bases between. The CDR3 has 14 residues. CDR1 is SQVTM, CDR2 ANQGSEA, per germline. The CDR3 spells CSVARQAPTDTQYF. CDR3 nucleotide sequence: TGCAGCGTTGCCCGACAGGCCCCCACAGATACGCAGTATTTT.

The table lists this clonotype with a few counts. The CDR3 loop reads CASSYSTGWEQYF. The DNA for the CDR3 is TGTGCCAGCAGTTACTCTACGGGGTGGGAGCAGTACTTC. The chain links TRBV6-5 to TRBJ2-7, with a weak D call TRBD2 (5 bases). The length of the CDR3 is 13 residues. The germline gives CDR1 MNHEY, CDR2 SVGAGI. Deletions cut 0 bases from V and 7 bases from J, with 10 bases between.

The chain couples TRBV7-2 to TRBJ2-1; 15 nucleotides line up with TRBD2. V trimming: 1 base; J trimming: 13 bases; junction bases outside the gene matches: 5. The germline CDR1 and CDR2 sequences are SGHTA and FQGNSA. CDR3 length: 15 amino acids. In DNA, the CDR3 is TGTGCCAGCAGCTTAGGGACTAGCGGGAGGGCCGTTCAGTTCTTC. It is translated as CASSLGTSGRAVQFF.